This entry describes one TCR beta chain. This clonotype was detected once. Its antigen has not been determined. At one of its ends the junction is not consistent with the germline gene, which may arise from a read error. Profiling of TCR beta VDJ combinations and CDR3 sequences used genomic DNA as the template. An Illumina HiSeq 2000 was used for TCR repertoire sequencing. For the original study's pipeline: Repertoires were assessed using TRBV/TRBJ rearrangement plots, CDR3 size and DJ length profiles, and Simpson's diversity index. The most abundant DNA sequence in the deep sequencing data was defined as the immunodominant clone. CDR3 amino acid sequences were screened for sharing across subjects and were compared with published repertoires and the VDJdb database. In TCRdb, the public reads were trimmed at Q25 with fastp and aligned with MiXCR, with productive beta chains retained. Rows are combined by CDR3 protein, so each entry shows the most common genes and DNA. The V and J calls shown here were made by TCRdb, not taken from the authors' results. The sample profile shows 270,000 or so distinct CDR3 sequences; approximately 80% of them were found once. The top ten constitute about two fifths of the sample.

Sequences SGDLS (CDR1) and YYNGEE (CDR2) are obtained from the germline V gene. The CDR3 measures 14 amino acids from cysteine to phenylalanine. Just CDR3 DNA is preserved here, 42 bases in frame from base 1. The data were taken from a study of CD8+CD57+ T cells in acquired aplastic anemia (dated by TCRdb to 2017 to 2018). For the wider study: A mean of 3.2 ug of DNA, ranging from roughly 0.19 to 27.4 ug, was extracted from sorted CD4+ and CD8+ cells. A CD8+CD57+ expansion meant a frequency higher than the mean frequency seen in healthy subjects.

Patients chosen for sequencing had shown expansion of CD8+CD57+ cells by flow cytometry. Every patient had severe acquired aplastic anemia, diagnosed using the International Study of Aplastic Anemia and Agranulocytosis and Camitta criteria. No patient had received any therapy when blood was sampled. The study deep-sequenced TCR repertoires of sorted CD4+ and CD8+ blood T cells from severe aplastic anemia patients and healthy subjects. Patients were enrolled under clinicaltrials.gov protocols 00001620, 01623167, 00001397, 00071045, 00081523 and 00961064 in the USA. Ficoll-Paque density gradient centrifugation was used to isolate peripheral blood mononuclear cells. CD4+ and CD8+ T cells were sorted by FACS or magnetic beads before DNA extraction. Study-wide findings and limitations: Patients and healthy controls showed no significant difference in CD8+ Simpson's diversity (P=0.060). Around 30 CD8+ CDR3 sequences were found to be shared between patients and controls, but these sequences appeared to be highly expressed in patients and within the immunodominant clones of the patients.

This clonotype was sampled from a human donor with aplastic anemia. The sequencing input was sorted CD4+, CD8+, or CD8+CD57+ T cells (not recorded which) from PBMCs. Recombination linked TRBV9 to TRBJ2-3; the junction holds 7 bases that match TRBD1. The DNA sequence is TGTGCCAGCAGCCCTAGACAGGGCCCGACCTACGAGCATTTT. It codes for CASSPRQGPTYEHF.